Reported below is one T cell receptor beta chain. The data stem from a study of blood T cell repertoires in COVID-19. At the level of the study: In each case, the material was cDNA or gDNA derived from T cells, B-cell-depleted T cells, or PBMCs.

The CDR3 runs 15 residues. The V segment lost 6 bases and the J segment 1 base; nucleotides outside the gene matches: 10. CDR1 and CDR2 (germline): SQVTM, ANQGSEA. This study enrolled people aged about 18 to 100 from roughly 24 US geographic areas. Profiled with immunoSEQ multiplex PCR; TCRdb holds only in-frame clones, not every one. This sample has nearly 250,000 clones, with more than 70% found just once. This rearrangement joins TRBV29-1 to TRBJ2-3, with 7 nucleotides matching TRBD2. The source material was PBMCs or T cells enriched from blood (not recorded which). This TCR was sampled from a woman in her fifties or sixties who had recovered from COVID-19. The CDR3 DNA reads TGCAGCGTCTCCCGTGGACTAGGGGGCACAGATACGCAGTATTTT. This encodes CSVSRGLGGTDTQYF.